This T cell receptor beta chain was recorded in a study of beta chain features in type 1 diabetes. Turning to the study itself: No patient-donor differences in age, gender, total cells or subset yield. Study results and limitations: In all four CD4+ subsets, TCRB CDR3 length was significantly, moderately reduced in type 1 diabetes.

Over 95% purity was reached by all sorted populations. This CDR3 has 14 amino acids. The junction had 4 bases not matched to a gene; V was cut back by 2 bases and J by 3 bases. From germline, CDR1 is SGHAT and CDR2 FQDESV (reference sequence). Remarks on this clone: Its antigen is not known.

cDNA synthesis used the whole RNA isolate, giving expressed TCRB sequences. Naive, central memory and regulatory T cell samples yielded a few million reads on average. The table came from immunoSEQ multiplex PCR; TCRdb's copy has only in-frame clones and leaves some out. The data show 450,000 or so clones, more than 9.5% seen once. Sequences were obtained from naive CD4+ T cells from blood. The source is a young woman in good health. The gene calls are TRBV11-1 and TRBJ2-7; TRBD1 aligns across 7 bases. CDR3 loop: CASSLMWDSYEQYF. The CDR3 DNA follows: TGTGCCAGCAGCTTAATGTGGGACAGCTACGAGCAGTACTTC.